The entry below gives a single TCR beta chain sequence along with its context. The antigen remains unidentified. These data come from a study of blood T cells in healthy people across ages. A second PCR, run for roughly 7 to 12 cycles, used a sample-barcoded 5' primer plus a J-beta primer mix. Each cDNA molecule was tagged by a template-switch adaptor that had 12 random nucleotides. TCRdb analysed the 5' RACE reads with MiXCR anew, one entry per CDR3 protein. The repertoire holds some 730,000 distinct CDR3 sequences, 20% to 25% seen once, with around a fifth in the top ten. V lost 5 bases, J lost 3 bases, and 14 bases lay in between. Germline CDR1 is SGHVS and CDR2 is FQNEAQ. CDR3 size: 15 residues. Study-wide points: Relative to aged donors, long-lived donors carried more naive CD4+ cells and displayed higher diversity. In older individuals, TCR beta diversity per million T cells was lower, falling roughly linearly with age. PBMCs were not sorted, which prevented a conclusive comparison of naive versus antigen-experienced cells.

The rearrangement uses TRBV7-8 and TRBJ2-1, with D perhaps TRBD2 (6 bases). Specimen: blood. The TCR sequence derives from a man between 65 and 80 years old in good health. The CDR3: CASSPPGLYYNEQFF. For the CDR3, the DNA is TGTGCCAGCAGCCCACCGGGACTGTACTACAATGAGCAGTTCTTC.